A single sample is the source of the 12 T cell receptor beta chains below, sequenced in a study of T-cell reconstitution after alpha-beta-depleted transplantation in children. Preparation of the TCRbeta library involved a method that used unique molecular identifiers. TCRdb recomputed calls from the PCR reads with MiXCR, one row per CDR3 protein. The profile shows 200,000 to 300,000 distinct CDR3 sequences, around 13% of them singletons. The source material was PBMCs from the stem cell graft donor, sampled from the stem cell graft. The receptors here all came from a human donor who donated a stem cell graft to a child with acute lymphoblastic leukemia.

For this clonotype: No DNA is shown, since the ends of the CDR3 on it are uncertain; the CDR3 is the one TCRdb lists. The J gene is TRBJ1-1, the V gene TRBV27; no DNA check was done on the table's D call, TRBD1. The CDR3 region is 14 residues in length, termini included. Looked up from germline, CDR1 is MNHEY and CDR2 is SMNVEV (reference sequence). CDR3 sequence: CASSTSAGSLKAFF.

This clonotype was recorded at least ten times. The V call is TRBV20-1, the J call TRBJ2-2, with 9 positions matching TRBD2. J lost 5 bases, V lost 0 bases, and 7 bases had no gene match. Per the germline V gene, CDR1 is DFQATT and CDR2 is SNEGSKA (reference sequence). This CDR3 has 16 amino acids. The CDR3 protein is CSARDVAGGKTGELFF. CDR3 DNA: TGCAGTGCTAGAGATGTCGCGGGAGGGAAAACCGGGGAGCTGTTTTTT.

This clonotype was counted at least ten times. V is TRBV9 and J is TRBJ1-2; TRBD1 agrees at 8 bases. Germline V lookup: CDR1 SGDLS, CDR2 YYNGEE. V was clipped by 0 bases and J by 6 bases; unmatched bases: 7. The CDR3 is made up of 15 amino acids. The CDR3 DNA reads as TGTGCCAGCAGCGTAGGGGCAGGGGGCGCAAATGGCTACACCTTC. Amino acids: CASSVGAGGANGYTF.

This clonotype has at least ten counts. This chain links TRBV12-3 or TRBV12-4 with TRBJ1-5; a weak D match, TRBD1 (5 bases). The CDR3 runs 16 residues. Trimming left V 3 bases short and J 4 bases short, with 16 bases between. The CDR3 nucleotides are TGTGCCAGCAGTTTGATCCAAGGGGCCCGAAATCAGCCCCAGCATTTT. Its protein is CASSLIQGARNQPQHF.

This clonotype occurred many times. This chain uses TRBV18 with TRBJ2-4, with D possibly matching TRBD2 (5 bases). V was pared by 3 bases and J by 3 bases, with 18 bases between. The CDR3 is 17 residues long. Germline assignment: CDR1 KGHSH and CDR2 LQKENI. The CDR3 loop is CASSPQFRGANKNIQYF. The CDR3 DNA is TGTGCCAGCTCACCTCAGTTCCGGGGAGCTAACAAAAACATTCAGTACTTC.

This clonotype has at least ten counts. CDR3 sequence (DNA): TGCAGTGCTAGCCCCCGGATCCGGGATGGGCTACCACACTACGAGCAGTACTTC. Translating it yields CSASPRIRDGLPHYEQYF. This rearrangement joins TRBV20-1 to TRBJ2-7, with D possibly matching TRBD2 (5 bases). Trimming took off 3 bases at V and 3 bases at J, with 27 bases between the two ends. Germline V gene lookup returns CDR1 DFQATT and CDR2 SNEGSKA (reference sequence). This CDR3 has 18 residues.

This clonotype was seen more than once but under ten times. The chain recombines TRBV20-1 with TRBJ2-3, with 13 bases that match TRBD2. The V and J ends lost 1 base and 1 base, in that order; junction bases with no gene match: 5. The germline CDR1 and CDR2 sequences are DFQATT and SNEGSKA (reference sequence). The CDR3 totals 17 residues. DNA of the CDR3: TGCAGTGCTAGAGGTGGAGGACTAGCGGGGGGCACAGATACGCAGTATTTT. Translated, it gives CSARGGGLAGGTDTQYF.

At least ten counts were recorded for this clonotype. The gene calls are TRBV6-2 or TRBV6-3 and TRBJ1-6; D is undetermined. Germline lookup yields CDR1 MNHEY and CDR2 SVGEGT. Trimming pared 4 bases from V and 9 bases from J, leaving 13 bases between. The CDR3 is 14 amino acids. DNA for the CDR3: TGTGCCAGCAGTTCCCCGGACGGAAGTTCACCCCTCCACTTT. This codes for CASSSPDGSSPLHF.

This clonotype was recorded at least ten times. The chain couples TRBV7-2 to TRBJ1-5; the D gene is possibly TRBD1 (6 bases). The CDR3 length is 16 residues. Germline V gives CDR1 SGHTA, CDR2 FQGNSA. Trimming took 5 bases from V and 3 from J, leaving 17 bases between them. This CDR3 reads CASSPSYRVANQPQHF. For the CDR3, the DNA is TGTGCCAGCAGCCCCTCTTACAGGGTCGCCAATCAGCCCCAGCATTTT.

This clonotype was seen repeatedly, ten times or more. The chain combines TRBV7-2 with TRBJ2-3, with D possibly TRBD1 on 6 matching bases. Trimming left V 0 bases short and J 2 bases short, with 12 bases between. This CDR3 has 16 amino acids. Germline CDR1 reads SGHTA; CDR2 reads FQGNSA. In DNA form, the CDR3 reads TGTGCCAGCAGCTTAGCCTGGGCAGGGGTCACAGATACGCAGTATTTT. This codes for CASSLAWAGVTDTQYF.

This clonotype was recorded many times. V and J are TRBV5-1 and TRBJ2-7; TRBD1 matches at 7 bases. The CDR3 runs 14 residues. J gave up 4 bases and V 3 bases, and 7 bases lay outside the gene matches. Germline V gene lookup returns CDR1 SGHRS and CDR2 YFSETQ. CDR3 sequence (DNA): TGCGCCAGCAGCTACCGGGACAGCCGTTACGAGCAGTACTTC. The encoded protein is CASSYRDSRYEQYF.

Remarks on this clonotype: With a much larger clone just one base away, this may be a read error. The chain carries TRBV5-6 and TRBJ2-3; 7 positions agree with TRBD1. V lost 6 bases to trimming and J lost 5 bases; unmatched junction nucleotides: 12. Germline CDR1 is SGHDT and CDR2 is YYEEEE. The CDR3 has 15 amino acids. The CDR3 loop is CASNDLGDSLDTQYF. DNA for the CDR3: TGTGCCAGCAACGACCTCGGGGACAGTTTAGATACGCAGTATTTT.